The 14 T cell receptor beta chains presented below share a single source sample, sequenced in a study of a mutant IDH1 vaccine in newly diagnosed glioma. The sample's time point: week 47, end of study. Topical imiquimod accompanied each vaccine dose, which consisted of 300 ug of mutant IDH1 20-mer peptide. Only in-frame clones appear in the TCRdb table, and some are missing; sequencing was by immunoSEQ multiplex PCR. The sample holds 90,000 to 100,000 clones, nearly 90% seen once. No cognate antigen is known for these TCRs. The specimen was PBMCs, collected from a glioma patient whose treatment included an IDH1 peptide vaccine. These receptors were collected from a woman between 45 and 60 years old with glioma.

The chain couples TRBV5-6 to TRBJ2-1; either TRBD1 or TRBD2 may supply D (6 bases each). Per germline, CDR1 SGHDT and CDR2 YYEEEE. V shed 4 bases and J shed 9 bases, with 17 bases lying between them. The CDR3 spans 14 residues. CDR3 sequence (DNA): TGTGCCAGCAGCCTTGGGGGGCTAGTGGGTGAGCAGTTCTTC. Protein: CASSLGGLVGEQFF. The variable domain in full, completed from reference TRBV5-6 and TRBJ2-1, reads DAGVTQSPTHLIKTRGQQVTLRCSPKSGHDTVSWYQQALGQGPQFIFQYYEEEERQRGNFPDRFSGHQFPNYSSELNVNALLLGDSALYLCASSLGGLVGEQFFGPGTRLTVL.

A few counts support this clone. This chain links TRBV7-2 with TRBJ2-1; D is ambiguous. Trimming removed 2 bases from V and 1 base from J, with 6 bases in between. Germline values: CDR1 SGHTA, CDR2 FQGNSA. The CDR3 extends over 14 amino acids. CDR3 amino acids: CASSLLLSYNEQFF. In nucleotides, the CDR3 is TGTGCCAGCAGCTTACTGCTATCCTACAATGAGCAGTTCTTC.

The rearrangement joins TRBV6-5 to TRBJ2-2; D may be TRBD1 or TRBD2 (6 bases each). V dropped 7 bases and J dropped 9 bases, with 18 bases sitting between them. Germline V gene data show CDR1 as MNHEY and CDR2 as SVGAGI. The CDR3 spans 14 residues. CDR3: CASTIEPGARELFF. The CDR3 DNA follows: TGTGCCAGCACCATCGAGCCGGGGGCACGGGAGCTGTTTTTT.

The rearrangement links TRBV6-5 to TRBJ1-5; 9 bases match TRBD1. J was trimmed by 2 bases and V by 8 bases; bases with no gene match: 7. This CDR3 region has 15 residues. The germline V gene has CDR1 MNHEY and CDR2 SVGAGI. As DNA, the CDR3 is TGTGCCAGCCGACAGGGGGTTATTGGCAATCAGCCCCAGCATTTT. Protein: CASRQGVIGNQPQHF.

The CDR3 DNA reads as TGTGCCAGCAGCTTCAACAGGGGGCCTGTGCGCACAGATACGCAGTATTTT. Protein sequence: CASSFNRGPVRTDTQYF. V usage is TRBV5-5 and J usage is TRBJ2-3; 9 nucleotides line up with TRBD1. The germline gives CDR1 SGHKS, CDR2 YYEKEE (reference sequence). The CDR3 totals 17 residues. The ends lost 2 bases at V and 1 base at J; junction bases unmatched: 8. The full variable domain, its missing parts supplied by reference TRBV5-5 and TRBJ2-3, is DAGVTQSPTHLIKTRGQQVTLRCSPISGHKSVSWYQQVLGQGPQFIFQYYEKEERGRGNFPDRFSARQFPNYSSELNVNALLLGDSALYLCASSFNRGPVRTDTQYFGPGTRLTVL.

The chain carries TRBV19 and TRBJ2-2; 8 bases are shared with TRBD1. This CDR3 region has 15 residues. Trimming cost V 2 bases and J 4 bases; bases outside gene matches: 3. CDR1 LNHDA and CDR2 SQIVND come from the germline V gene (reference sequence). CDR3 bases: TGTGCCAGTAGTATACAGGGGGCGAGCACCGGGGAGCTGTTTTTT. Translation: CASSIQGASTGELFF.

V and J are TRBV10-1 and TRBJ2-3; D gene ambiguous. Between the trimmed V and J ends, which lost 6 bases and 2 bases, there was a span of 9 bases. CDR3 length: 13 residues. CDR1 and CDR2 from the germline V gene are WNHNN and SYGVQD (reference sequence). The CDR3: CASRAGSTDTQYF. In DNA, the CDR3 is TGCGCCAGCAGGGCCGGGTCCACAGATACGCAGTATTTT.

This clone was detected only a few times. V usage is TRBV7-2 and J usage is TRBJ2-3; 8 bases fit TRBD2. The length of the CDR3 is 15 residues. The V and J ends lost 4 bases and 3 bases, in that order; junction bases with no gene match: 6. Germline loops: CDR1 SGHTA, CDR2 FQGNSA. CDR3 in amino acids: CASSSAGVRTDTQYF. In DNA form, the CDR3 reads TGTGCCAGCAGCTCAGCGGGAGTAAGAACAGATACGCAGTATTTT. The whole variable domain, filled in from reference TRBV7-2 and TRBJ2-3, reads GAGVSQSPSNKVTEKGKDVELRCDPISGHTALYWYRQSLGQGLEFLIYFQGNSAPDKSGLPSDRFSAERTGGSVSTLTIQRTQQEDSAVYLCASSSAGVRTDTQYFGPGTRLTVL.

This chain joins TRBV19 and TRBJ2-7; TRBD2 aligns across 16 bases. Unmatched junction bases numbered 6, after V lost 5 bases and J lost 2 bases. CDR1 is LNHDA, CDR2 SQIVND, per germline (reference sequence). CDR3 length: 17 residues. The CDR3 coding sequence is TGTGCCAGTAGTCCTTTTGGGACTAGCGGGAGGGCCTACGAGCAGTACTTC. Its translation: CASSPFGTSGRAYEQYF.

This chain connects TRBV5-1 to TRBJ1-4; possibly TRBD1 for D (6 bases). CDR1 and CDR2 from the germline V gene are SGHRS and YFSETQ. This CDR3 is 13 amino acids long. The V gene lost 2 bases and the J gene lost 4 bases, with 6 bases spanning the gap. This CDR3 reads CASSLQGNEKLFF. Written as DNA, the CDR3 is TGCGCCAGCAGCTTACAGGGTAATGAAAAACTGTTTTTT.

The gene calls are TRBV5-8 and TRBJ2-3, with TRBD2 matching 14 bases. Germline CDR1 is SGHTS and CDR2 is YDEGEE. This CDR3 spans 16 amino acids. V shed 4 bases and J 3 bases; nucleotides not matched to a gene: 4. In nucleotides, the CDR3 is TGTGCCAGCAGCGTCGGGACTAGCGGGAGTACAGATACGCAGTATTTT. Translated, it gives CASSVGTSGSTDTQYF.

This chain uses TRBV10-1 with TRBJ2-5, with D unclear. The CDR3 contains 13 residues. CDR1 and CDR2 from the germline V gene are WNHNN and SYGVQD (reference sequence). Between the trimmed V and J ends, which lost 2 bases and 1 base, there was a span of 5 bases. The CDR3 bases are TGCGCCAGCAGTGAGAATTTCCAAGAGACCCAGTACTTC. Protein: CASSENFQETQYF.

This clone has only one observation. V usage is TRBV10-2 and J usage is TRBJ2-1; D is unresolved. V was clipped by 4 bases and J by 7 bases, with 8 bases between them. Germline V gene lookup returns CDR1 WSHSY and CDR2 SAAADI. The CDR3 length is 12 residues. The chain's CDR3 is CASSVTYNEQFF. The CDR3 DNA reads TGCGCCAGCAGTGTAACGTATAATGAGCAGTTCTTC.

V is TRBV29-1 and J is TRBJ2-7, with D possibly TRBD2 on 5 matching bases. V lost 4 bases and J lost 0, with 10 bases in between. This CDR3 has 13 amino acids. Germline-derived CDR1 and CDR2 are SQVTM and ANQGSEA. The CDR3 spells CSVVEVNSYEQYF. CDR3 in DNA: TGCAGCGTTGTGGAGGTGAACTCCTACGAGCAGTACTTC.